The rows below give T cell receptor beta chains drawn from one sample of a study of blood T cells in healthy people across ages. In TCRdb, the 5' RACE reads were re-called with MiXCR into one record per CDR3 protein. This table has roughly 1,000,000 distinct CDR3 sequences, under 30% appearing once. Another study also made use of these data, one on T cells of mothers and their children.

Sequenced: blood. These receptors all come from a girl aged 2 to 9 in good health. Both conserved end residues are part of each CDR3. Fields, in order: V gene, D gene, clone size, J gene, CDR3 DNA, CDR3 protein. D genes are given only for firm matches. The size field is filled for only some rows; it gives once, few, many or a size class.

>TRBV6-1|TRBD2|-|TRBJ2-7
TGTGCCAGCAGTGAAGAGCAGGGAGGGCCTCACGAGCAGTACTTC
CASSEEQGGPHEQYF
>TRBV6-5|-|-|TRBJ2-7
TGTGCCAGCAGAACAGAGACAGGCTACGAGCAGTACTTC
CASRTETGYEQYF
>TRBV28|-|few|TRBJ2-7
TGTGCCAGCAGGCTAAAATCGACTAGGGGAATTTACGAGCAGTACTTC
CASRLKSTRGIYEQYF
>TRBV25-1|-|-|TRBJ2-1
TGTGCCAGCAGCCTAAGTTGGTCGGATGAGCAGTTCTTC
CASSLSWSDEQFF
>TRBV4-3|TRBD1|few|TRBJ1-4
TGCGCCAGCAGCCAACTCGACAGGGGAACAAAACTGTTTTTT
CASSQLDRGTKLFF
>TRBV4-1|TRBD1|few|TRBJ1-2
TGCGCCAGCAGCCAAGGGAGAGGGGGCCCCGGCGGCTACACCTTC
CASSQGRGGPGGYTF
>TRBV11-1|TRBD2|-|TRBJ2-3
TGTGCCAGCAGCTTAGCCGGGACTAGCGGGATAGATACGCAGTATTTT
CASSLAGTSGIDTQYF
>TRBV15|-|-|TRBJ1-2
TGTGCCACCAGCCTAGAAACAGGAGGAAGTGGCTACACCTTC
CATSLETGGSGYTF
>TRBV3-1|TRBD2|-|TRBJ2-7
TGTGCCAGCAGCCAAGTTCCAGCGGGGGATTACGAGCAGTACTTC
CASSQVPAGDYEQYF
>TRBV10-3|-|few|TRBJ2-1
TGTGCCATCAGTGAAAAGGGTATAGGGGTCAATGAGCAGTTCTTC
CAISEKGIGVNEQFF
>TRBV4-1|-|few|TRBJ2-1
TGCGCCAGCAGCCAAGCCGACAGTTGGATCATCGAGCAGTTCTTC
CASSQADSWIIEQFF
>TRBV10-3|TRBD2|-|TRBJ2-2
TGTGCCATCAGTGACCTGGGACTAGCGGGAGCCCGTCCCGGGGAGCTGTTTTTT
CAISDLGLAGARPGELFF
>TRBV10-3|-|-|TRBJ2-2
TGTGCCATCAGGGGGGACCTAACCGGGGAGCTGTTTTTT
CAIRGDLTGELFF
>TRBV7-9|-|few|TRBJ2-5
TGTGCCAGCAGCTTACACGGACAGCCTCAAGAGACCCAGTACTTC
CASSLHGQPQETQYF
>TRBV28|-|few|TRBJ1-2
TGTGCCAGCAGAGGGGGTATTGATCGTGGCTACACCTTC
CASRGGIDRGYTF
>TRBV13|-|-|TRBJ2-7
TGTGCCAGCAGCTTCGGGATTGACAGAGCCTACGAGCAGTACTTC
CASSFGIDRAYEQYF
>TRBV20-1|TRBD1|-|TRBJ2-3
TGCAGTGCTAGAGGGGAGACAGGGGTCGATACGCAGTATTTT
CSARGETGVDTQYF
>TRBV7-6|-|-|TRBJ2-7
TGTGCCAGCAGCTTACTTCCAGCATCCTACGAGCAGTACTTC
CASSLLPASYEQYF
>TRBV12-3/TRBV12-4|TRBD2|-|TRBJ2-7
TGTGCCACGACTAGCGGGGGGATCTACGAGCAGTACTTC
CATTSGGIYEQYF
>TRBV24-1|-|-|TRBJ1-5
TGTGCCACCGGGAGCGGTCAGCCCCAGCATTTT
CATGSGQPQHF
>TRBV24-1|-|-|TRBJ2-3
TGTGCCACCAGTGCGCCGGGGATCACAGATACGCAGTATTTT
CATSAPGITDTQYF
>TRBV11-2|-|-|TRBJ2-5
TGTGCCAGCAGCTTAGGGGTGGAGTTGGGTGGGGAGACCCAGTACTTC
CASSLGVELGGETQYF
>TRBV29-1|-|few|TRBJ2-5
TGCAGCGTTCCCCGCTCCTTCCAAGAGACCCAGTACTTC
CSVPRSFQETQYF
>TRBV6-6|TRBD1|few|TRBJ1-1
TGTGCCAGCAGTTCAGGGGGTTCTGAAGCTTTCTTT
CASSSGGSEAFF
>TRBV5-1|TRBD1|few|TRBJ1-6
TGCGCCAGCAGCCAGGACAGGGAGCCCGGGGCCTCCCTCCACTTT
CASSQDREPGASLHF
>TRBV12-3/TRBV12-4|-|-|TRBJ1-1
TGTGCCACCATAGGGTGGGGACGGGACACTGAAGCTTTCTTT
CATIGWGRDTEAFF
>TRBV29-1|TRBD2|few|TRBJ2-1
TGCAGCGTTGTTAGCGGGGAGAACTCCTACAATGAGCAGTTCTTC
CSVVSGENSYNEQFF
>TRBV13|-|-|TRBJ2-3
TGTGCCAGCAGCTACGGGGGATTTAGCACAGATACGCAGTATTTT
CASSYGGFSTDTQYF
>TRBV4-2|-|few|TRBJ1-2
TGTGCCAGCAGCTTACAGGATTCCCTGACACGGGCCCTTGGCTACACCTTC
CASSLQDSLTRALGYTF
>TRBV13|-|-|TRBJ2-7
TGTGCCAGCAGCTTACGGACAGCGGGGACCTTGGAGCAGTACTTC
CASSLRTAGTLEQYF
>TRBV7-9|-|-|TRBJ2-5
TGTGCCAGCGAGGAAAGGGTGGACTACAATGAGCAGTACTTC
CASEERVDYNEQYF
>TRBV28|-|few|TRBJ1-4
TGTGCCAGCAGCCCCACAGAAATGGATGAAAAACTGTTTTTT
CASSPTEMDEKLFF
>TRBV15|-|-|TRBJ1-1
TGTGCCACCAGCAGAGTATGGGACGGGACTGAAGCTTTCTTT
CATSRVWDGTEAFF
>TRBV27|-|-|TRBJ2-7
TGTGCCAGCAGTTTAATAGTATCCCACGAGCAGTACTTC
CASSLIVSHEQYF
>TRBV7-9|-|-|TRBJ1-4
TGTGCCAGCAGCTTAGTTAATTTGAGGACCGCAACTAATGAAAAACTGTTTTTT
CASSLVNLRTATNEKLFF